This record looks at one TCR beta chain sequence and its context. Its antigen is still unknown. This CDR3 region has 15 residues. The germline V gene encodes CDR1 LNHDA and CDR2 SQIVND (reference sequence). V lost 0 bases to trimming and J lost 1 base, with 9 bases between them. This specimen belongs to a study of OX40 agonist ivuxolimab in advanced cancers. Across the whole study: At roughly 83% male, the cohort had a mean age of roughly 60 years, ranging from roughly 23 to 80.

Study-level points and caveats: Expansion of clones was among the lowest in partial responders at 0.1-3.0 mg/kg. In general, CD8+ T cells held more expanded clones than CD4+ did, on average.

The repertoire was sequenced with immunoSEQ multiplex PCR; TCRdb's copy has only in-frame clones and lacks some. Of fewer than 45,000 clones in the sample, 89% were seen once. The rearrangement uses TRBV19 and TRBJ1-1; D is undetermined. The source is an adult with an advanced solid tumor such as melanoma, head and neck, liver or kidney cancer. Here the sequenced sample was CD4+ or CD8+ T cells sorted from blood, taken in a trial of the OX40 agonist ivuxolimab. CDR3 nucleotides: TGTGCCAGTAGTATAGATATGGACTCGAACACTGAAGCTTTCTTT. This codes for CASSIDMDSNTEAFF.